This note documents a single T cell receptor beta chain sequence. Its antigen is still unknown. Base qualities are missing; no much larger clone stands one base away. The data were obtained in a study of T cell clones after liver transplantation (dated 2019 in TCRdb). Regarding the research as a whole: The samples were obtained from ITN030ST, a randomized trial that attempted immunosuppression withdrawal within 2 years after liver transplantation. Donor-reactive T cell clones were identified by TCRbeta sequencing following a pre-transplant mixed lymphocyte reaction and were subsequently tracked in post-transplant blood. Of the eight recipients, a few were HCV-positive, while the remaining recipients had been transplanted for non-autoimmune, non-viral indications. A cohort of 8 liver transplant recipients was studied, of whom 3 were classified as tolerant and 5 as non-tolerant. As an antigen-independent comparator for the donor-reactive sequences, third party-reactive TCRbeta sequences from pre-transplant MLRs were identified as well. Tolerance meant complete immunosuppression withdrawal for at least one year without liver enzymes rising beyond twice the upper limit of normal. The subjects received no induction therapy and were kept on standard immunosuppression until randomization at 12-24 months post-transplant. Blood samples were taken pre-transplant, pre-randomization before withdrawal, and post-randomization after full withdrawal or failed withdrawal. Study-wide findings and limitations: Because no allograft tissue specimens were available, donor-reactive T cells may have migrated into the graft instead of being deleted. Donor-reactive sequences decreased more than third party-reactive sequences, which suggests partial antigen-specific deletion that was not related to withdrawal success. When repertoire turnover was accounted for, significantly reduced detection of donor-reactive sequences was found in 7 of 8 subjects for CD4 and in 8 of 8 subjects for CD8. Because of small, heterogeneous patient numbers and non-standardized post-transplant time points, the conclusions were only preliminary. A significant post-transplant decrease in circulating donor-reactive CD4 TCRbeta sequences was observed in 5 of 8 subjects, irrespective of tolerance or HCV status. In a couple of subjects, low numbers of available donor cells limited the measurable donor-reactive repertoire.

Germline trimming: 1 base from V, 5 bases from J; junction bases outside gene matches: 4. CDR1 and CDR2, per the germline V gene, are SGHVS and FQNEAQ. The CDR3 spans 16 residues, from the cysteine through the phenylalanine. Kept here is only the CDR3 DNA, which spans 48 bases and is read in frame from base 1. Frozen genomic DNA underwent high-throughput TCRbeta CDR3 sequencing by immunoSEQ, including PCR amplification, mapping, bias correction and internal controls. In the authors' own workflow: Productive rearrangements were kept, and unique TCRbeta sequences were defined by CDR3 nucleotide sequence plus V and J gene. Donor-reactive sequences required at least 5-fold expansion in CFSE-low cells versus unstimulated pre-transplant cells and at least 0.01% frequency. Minimum frequency thresholds were set for each subject based on the unstimulated sample with the lowest template count, ensuring at least 90% detection power. Jensen-Shannon divergence between the top 1000 TCRbeta sequences post-transplant and pre-transplant was used to measure repertoire turnover. Changes in detection of donor-reactive sequences were tested with two-sided Fisher's exact tests. TCRdb holds this immuneACCESS table with in-frame rearrangements only. Some clones are missing; in checked studies, unresolved V genes explain under half, and the rest has no known cause. D and trimming were read from the DNA, whereas the V and J calls and clone size are those reported in that table. This sample is represented by over 15,000 clones; over 70% of them were singletons. Around 13% of the sample goes to the ten largest clones.

Taken with the paper, the label for time point translates to: pre-transplant. Thawed unstimulated PBMCs were stained for CD3, CD4 and CD8 and FACS-sorted into CD3+CD4+ and CD3+CD8+ populations. Each of the 8 studied subjects was randomized to immunosuppression withdrawal. The Qiagen DNeasy Blood and Tissue Kit was used to isolate genomic DNA. The rearranged chain carries TRBV7-8 and TRBJ1-4, with 10 bases in between that match TRBD1. The material was CD8+ T cells from blood, obtained before liver transplant. The sequence was collected from a human donor who received a liver transplant. The CDR3 here reads CASSLGGTGENEKLFF. The nucleotide sequence is given as TGTGCCAGCAGCTTAGGAGGGACAGGGGAAAATGAAAAACTGTTTTTT.